The 14 T cell receptor beta chains below come from one sample, sequenced in a study of T cell responses to AZD1222 COVID-19 vaccine (dated by TCRdb to about 2021). Libraries were made using the immunoSEQ multiplex PCR assay. TCRdb took over this immuneACCESS table, retaining in-frame rearrangements with V and J assigned. Such tables are incomplete; in checked studies, under half of the missing clones stem from an unresolved V gene, and the remainder is unexplained. In all, the sample holds some 110,000 clones, and 92% of those were seen once. Around 1.6% of the sample is held by the ten biggest clonotypes. What this sample's time point label stands for: about 28 days (+/-7) after the second vaccine dose. The input for sequencing was peripheral blood, taken 28 days after the second AZD1222 dose. The origin of the receptors is an adult who received the AZD1222 COVID-19 vaccine.

The J gene is TRBJ1-5, the V gene TRBV2; 12 bases match TRBD1. The V gene end was trimmed by 4 bases and the J gene end by 6 bases; junction bases not matched to a gene: 4. This CDR3 spans 15 amino acids. Per germline, CDR1 SNHLY and CDR2 FYNNEI. The CDR3 sequence: CASSAGTGGSQPQHF. CDR3 DNA: TGTGCCAGCAGTGCCGGGACAGGGGGCAGTCAGCCCCAGCATTTT. Full variable domain (outside the CDR3, taken from reference TRBV2 and TRBJ1-5): EPEVTQTPSHQVTQMGQEVILRCVPISNHLYFYWYRQILGQKVEFLVSFYNNEISEKSEIFDDQFSVERPDGSNFTLKIRSTKLEDSAMYFCASSAGTGGSQPQHFGDGTRLSIL.

The chain recombines TRBV15 with TRBJ2-7; 10 bases align to TRBD2. Germline V gene lookup returns CDR1 LNHNV and CDR2 YYDKDF (reference sequence). V lost 0 bases to trimming and J lost 6 bases; unmatched junction nucleotides: 8. This CDR3 is 16 amino acids long. The CDR3 DNA sequence: TGTGCCACCAGCAGAGAGCCTAGCGGGAGAATCACCGAGCAGTACTTC. Its protein product is CATSREPSGRITEQYF.

V usage is TRBV11-2 and J usage is TRBJ2-7, with D possibly TRBD1 on 6 matching bases. Trimming cost V 7 bases and J 1 base, with 8 bases left between them. The CDR3 covers 12 residues. The germline V gene encodes CDR1 SGHAT and CDR2 FQNNGV. The CDR3 loop is CASKQGSYEQYF. CDR3 nucleotides: TGTGCCAGCAAACAGGGATCCTACGAGCAGTACTTC.

V and J are TRBV30 and TRBJ1-1; 8 bases line up with TRBD1. The J segment lost 4 bases and the V segment lost 2 bases, leaving 3 bases of the junction unmatched. The CDR3 has 13 amino acids. The germline gives CDR1 GTSNPN, CDR2 SVGIG (reference sequence). DNA of the CDR3: TGTGCCTGGAGTCCGGACAGGGTCACTGAAGCTTTCTTT. This codes for CAWSPDRVTEAFF.

This CDR3 is CASNTYFRGIGNQPQHF. The CDR3 DNA reads TGCGCCAGCAATACATACTTCAGGGGTATAGGCAATCAGCCCCAGCATTTT. The chain employs TRBV10-2 and TRBJ1-5; D might be TRBD1 (6 bases). Germline loops: CDR1 WSHSY, CDR2 SAAADI. Trimming cost V 7 bases and J 2 bases, with 21 bases left between them. This CDR3 comprises 17 residues.

The chain has TRBV5-6 and TRBJ1-1; 8 nucleotides align to TRBD1. Trimming removed 3 bases from V and 3 bases from J; junction bases left unmatched: 4. The CDR3 consists of 14 residues. Germline V gene lookup returns CDR1 SGHDT and CDR2 YYEEEE. The CDR3 DNA is TGTGCCAGCAGCTCGACAGGGGCGGACACTGAAGCTTTCTTT. Its protein is CASSSTGADTEAFF.

This clone showed up just once. The chain links TRBV28 to TRBJ1-2, with D possibly being TRBD1 (6 bases). This CDR3 region has 15 residues. Trimming left V 10 bases short and J 0 bases short, with 18 bases between. CDR1 is MDHEN and CDR2 is SYDVKM in the germline V gene. CDR3 coding DNA: TGTGCCATCATCGAACAGGGAAGGTCTAACTATGGCTACACCTTC. Its translation is CAIIEQGRSNYGYTF.

The V gene is TRBV11-2, the J gene TRBJ2-1; 7 positions match TRBD2. The CDR3 runs 16 residues. Per germline, CDR1 SGHAT and CDR2 FQNNGV. The junction had 14 bases not matched to a gene; V was cut back by 5 bases and J by 7 bases. Here the CDR3 DNA reads TGTGCCAGCAGCACCCCTCAGCCAGCGGGGCAAAATGAGCAGTTCTTC. This encodes CASSTPQPAGQNEQFF.

V usage is TRBV4-1 and J usage is TRBJ1-1; TRBD1 might be the D (6 bases). The CDR3 has 18 amino acids. The germline gives CDR1 MGHRA, CDR2 YSYEKL. V lost 0 bases and J lost 3, with 20 bases in between. CDR3 residues: CASSQDLGLGGEDTEAFF. The CDR3 bases are TGCGCCAGCAGCCAAGATCTGGGTCTGGGGGGCGAGGACACTGAAGCTTTCTTT.

This chain joins TRBV28 and TRBJ1-2; unclear D gene. Deletions cut 3 bases from V and 5 bases from J, with 16 bases between. This CDR3 comprises 15 residues. Germline V lookup: CDR1 MDHEN, CDR2 SYDVKM. The CDR3 loop reads CASSFPMSYPYGYTF. The CDR3, as DNA: TGTGCCAGCAGTTTCCCTATGTCTTATCCTTATGGCTACACCTTC.

The chain couples TRBV6-5 to TRBJ2-1; 10 positions match TRBD2. Looked up from germline, CDR1 is MNHEY and CDR2 is SVGAGI. The length of the CDR3 is 12 residues. Trimming removed 6 bases from V and 10 bases from J; junction bases left unmatched: 3. The CDR3 here is CASSLAGEEQFF. Written as DNA, the CDR3 is TGTGCCAGCAGCCTAGCGGGAGAAGAGCAGTTCTTC.

This chain joins TRBV28 and TRBJ1-5; D possibly corresponds to TRBD1 (5 bases). Deletions cut 6 bases from V and 4 bases from J, with 13 bases between. CDR3 length equals 14 residues. CDR1 and CDR2 (germline): MDHEN, SYDVKM. The CDR3, as DNA: TGTGCCAGCAGCCCCAGGGTAAGGAATCAGCCCCAGCATTTT. Protein: CASSPRVRNQPQHF.

The chain joins TRBV14 to TRBJ2-1; D call uncertain. V shed 2 bases and J shed 2 bases, with 10 bases lying between them. The CDR3 is 15 residues long. Per germline, CDR1 SGHDN and CDR2 FVKESK. CDR3 sequence: CASSQLQLAYNEQFF. The CDR3 bases are TGTGCCAGCAGCCAACTACAGTTAGCCTACAATGAGCAGTTCTTC.

CDR3 sequence: CASSLGQSSYEQYF. The CDR3 coding sequence is TGTGCCAGCAGCTTGGGACAGAGCTCCTACGAGCAGTACTTC. The chain uses TRBV7-2 and TRBJ2-7, with 7 positions matching TRBD1. The V and J ends lost 3 bases and 0 bases, in that order; junction bases with no gene match: 2. Germline CDR1 reads SGHTA; CDR2 reads FQGNSA. This CDR3 contains 14 residues. The variable domain in full, completed from reference TRBV7-2 and TRBJ2-7, reads GAGVSQSPSNKVTEKGKDVELRCDPISGHTALYWYRQSLGQGLEFLIYFQGNSAPDKSGLPSDRFSAERTGGSVSTLTIQRTQQEDSAVYLCASSLGQSSYEQYFGPGTRLTVT.